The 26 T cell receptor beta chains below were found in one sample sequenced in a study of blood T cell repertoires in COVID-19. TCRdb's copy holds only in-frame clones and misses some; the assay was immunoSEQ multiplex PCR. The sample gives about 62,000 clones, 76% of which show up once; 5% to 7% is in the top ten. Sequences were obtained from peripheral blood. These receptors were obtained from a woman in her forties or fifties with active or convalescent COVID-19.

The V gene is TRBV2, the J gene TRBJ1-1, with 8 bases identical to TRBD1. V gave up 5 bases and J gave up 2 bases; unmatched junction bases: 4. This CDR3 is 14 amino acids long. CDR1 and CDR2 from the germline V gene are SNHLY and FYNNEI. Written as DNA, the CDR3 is TGTGCCAGCAGTCCCCCAGGGGGCAACACTGAAGCTTTCTTT. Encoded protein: CASSPPGGNTEAFF.

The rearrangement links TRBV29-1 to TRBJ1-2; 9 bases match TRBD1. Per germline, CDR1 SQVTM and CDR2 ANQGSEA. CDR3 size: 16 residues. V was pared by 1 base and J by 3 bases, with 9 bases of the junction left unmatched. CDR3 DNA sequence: TGCAGCGTTGAAGGTCCCGGGACAGGGTATGACTATGGCTACACCTTC. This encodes CSVEGPGTGYDYGYTF.

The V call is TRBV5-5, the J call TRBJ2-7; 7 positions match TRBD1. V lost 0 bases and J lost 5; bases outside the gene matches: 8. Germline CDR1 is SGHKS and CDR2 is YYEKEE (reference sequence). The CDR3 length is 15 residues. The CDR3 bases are TGTGCCAGCAGCTTGGCAGGGGGTGCTCCCCACGAGCAGTACTTC. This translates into CASSLAGGAPHEQYF.

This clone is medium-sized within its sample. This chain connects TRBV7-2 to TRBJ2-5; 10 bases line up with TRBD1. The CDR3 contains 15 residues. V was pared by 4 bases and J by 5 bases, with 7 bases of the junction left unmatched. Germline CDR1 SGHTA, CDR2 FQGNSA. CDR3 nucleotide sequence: TGTGCCAGCAGCTCGGACAGGGGGAAAGGGGAGACCCAGTACTTC. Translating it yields CASSSDRGKGETQYF.

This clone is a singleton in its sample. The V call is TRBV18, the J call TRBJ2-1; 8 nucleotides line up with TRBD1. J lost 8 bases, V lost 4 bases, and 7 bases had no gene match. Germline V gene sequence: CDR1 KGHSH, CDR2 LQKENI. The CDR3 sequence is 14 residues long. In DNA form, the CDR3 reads TGTGCCAGCTCACGTGGACAGGGCTTGGATGAGCAGTTCTTC. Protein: CASSRGQGLDEQFF. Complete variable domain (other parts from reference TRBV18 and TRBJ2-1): NAGVMQNPRHLVRRRGQEARLRCSPMKGHSHVYWYRQLPEEGLKFMVYLQKENIIDESGMPKERFSAEFPKEGPSILRIQQVVRGDSAAYFCASSRGQGLDEQFFGPGTRLTVL.

This chain's CDR3 is CASSLGVLTMAGYTF. The CDR3 DNA sequence: TGCGCCAGCAGCTTGGGGGTCCTAACTATGGCCGGCTACACCTTC. The rearrangement joins TRBV5-1 to TRBJ1-2; no firm D call. Deletions cut 0 bases from V and 8 bases from J, with 17 bases between. The CDR3 totals 15 residues. Germline V CDR1 and CDR2: SGHRS, YFSETQ. The entire variable domain, with the rest obtained from reference TRBV5-1 and TRBJ1-2, is as follows: KAGVTQTPRYLIKTRGQQVTLSCSPISGHRSVSWYQQTPGQGLQFLFEYFSETQRNKGNFPGRFSGRQFSNSRSEMNVSTLELGDSALYLCASSLGVLTMAGYTFGSGTRLTVV.

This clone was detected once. The CDR3 reads CSVVSAGGPFSDEQFF. The CDR3 DNA follows: TGCAGCGTTGTCTCTGCGGGAGGGCCCTTTTCGGATGAGCAGTTCTTC. J is TRBJ2-1 and V is TRBV29-1; 9 bases align to TRBD2. Trimming at V came to 4 bases and at J to 8 bases, leaving 15 bases not matched to a gene. Per the germline V gene, CDR1 is SQVTM and CDR2 is ANQGSEA. The CDR3 is 16 residues long.

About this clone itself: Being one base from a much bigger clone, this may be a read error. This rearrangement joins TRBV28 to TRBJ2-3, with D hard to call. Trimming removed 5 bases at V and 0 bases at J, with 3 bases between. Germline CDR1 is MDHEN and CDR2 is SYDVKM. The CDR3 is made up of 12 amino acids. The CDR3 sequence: CASSLSTDTQYF. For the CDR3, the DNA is TGTGCCAGCAGTCTTAGCACAGATACGCAGTATTTT.

The DNA for the CDR3 is TGTGCCAGTCACCTTGGCGGGGATTACAATGAGCAGTTCTTC. The encoded protein is CASHLGGDYNEQFF. The rearrangement links TRBV19 to TRBJ2-1; D might be TRBD2 (6 bases). Deletions cut 8 bases from V and 4 bases from J, with 15 bases between. The CDR3 spans 14 residues. Germline V lookup: CDR1 LNHDA, CDR2 SQIVND (reference sequence).

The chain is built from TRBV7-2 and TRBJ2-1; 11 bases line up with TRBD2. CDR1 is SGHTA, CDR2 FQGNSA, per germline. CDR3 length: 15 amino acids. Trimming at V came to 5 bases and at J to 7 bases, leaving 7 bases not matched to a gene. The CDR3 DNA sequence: TGTGCCAGCAGCGTCAATAGCGGGAGGGCTAATGAGCAGTTCTTC. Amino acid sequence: CASSVNSGRANEQFF.

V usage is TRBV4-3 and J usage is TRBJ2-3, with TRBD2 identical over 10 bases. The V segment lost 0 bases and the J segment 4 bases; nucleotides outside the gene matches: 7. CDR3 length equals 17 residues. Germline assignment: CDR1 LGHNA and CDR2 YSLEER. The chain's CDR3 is CASSQEPSGRAPDTQYF. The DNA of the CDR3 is TGCGCCAGCAGCCAAGAGCCCAGCGGGAGGGCCCCAGATACGCAGTATTTT.

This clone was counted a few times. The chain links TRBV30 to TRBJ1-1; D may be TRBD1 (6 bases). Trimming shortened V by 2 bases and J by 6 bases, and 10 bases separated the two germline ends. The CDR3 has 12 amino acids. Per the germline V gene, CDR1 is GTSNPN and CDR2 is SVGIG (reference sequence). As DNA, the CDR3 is TGTGCCTGGAGTCGGGGGGGCCCTGAAGCTTTCTTT. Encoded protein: CAWSRGGPEAFF.

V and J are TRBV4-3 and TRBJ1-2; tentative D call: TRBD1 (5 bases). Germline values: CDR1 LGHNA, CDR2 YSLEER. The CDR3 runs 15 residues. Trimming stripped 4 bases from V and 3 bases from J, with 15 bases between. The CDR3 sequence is CASSPTGGADYGYTF. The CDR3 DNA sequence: TGCGCCAGCAGCCCCACAGGAGGGGCAGACTATGGCTACACCTTC.

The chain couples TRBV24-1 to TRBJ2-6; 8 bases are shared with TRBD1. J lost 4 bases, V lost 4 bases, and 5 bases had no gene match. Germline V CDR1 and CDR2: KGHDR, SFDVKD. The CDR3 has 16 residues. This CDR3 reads CATSDRTGPGANVLTF. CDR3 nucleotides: TGTGCCACCAGTGACCGGACAGGGCCCGGGGCCAACGTCCTGACTTTC.

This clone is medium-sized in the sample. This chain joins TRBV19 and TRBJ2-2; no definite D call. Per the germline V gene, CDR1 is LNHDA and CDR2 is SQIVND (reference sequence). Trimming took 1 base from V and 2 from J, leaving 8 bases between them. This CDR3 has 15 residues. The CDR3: CASSIATGNTGELFF. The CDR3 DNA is TGTGCCAGTAGTATAGCCACCGGTAACACCGGGGAGCTGTTTTTT.

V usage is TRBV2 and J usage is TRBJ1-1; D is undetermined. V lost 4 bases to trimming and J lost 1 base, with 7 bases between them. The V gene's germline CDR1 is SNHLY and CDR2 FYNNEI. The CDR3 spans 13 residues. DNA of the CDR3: TGTGCCAGCAGTGTTCTTCCGAACACTGAAGCTTTCTTT. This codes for CASSVLPNTEAFF.

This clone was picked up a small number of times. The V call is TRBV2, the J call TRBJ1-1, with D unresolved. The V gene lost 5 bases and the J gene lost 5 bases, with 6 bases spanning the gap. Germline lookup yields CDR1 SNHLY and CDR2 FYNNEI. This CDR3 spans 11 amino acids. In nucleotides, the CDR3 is TGTGCCAGCAGTATTCTAACTGAAGCTTTCTTT. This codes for CASSILTEAFF.

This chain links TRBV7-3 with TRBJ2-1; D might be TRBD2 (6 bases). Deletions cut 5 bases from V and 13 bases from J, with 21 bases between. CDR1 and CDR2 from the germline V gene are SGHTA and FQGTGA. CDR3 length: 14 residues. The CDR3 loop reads CASSAYPGLSSQFF. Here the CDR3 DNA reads TGTGCCAGCAGCGCGTACCCGGGACTTTCTTCCCAGTTCTTC.

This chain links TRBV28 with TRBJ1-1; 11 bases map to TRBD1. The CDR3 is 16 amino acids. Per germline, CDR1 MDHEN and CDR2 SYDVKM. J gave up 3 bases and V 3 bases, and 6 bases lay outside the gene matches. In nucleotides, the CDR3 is TGTGCCAGCAGTTTTAGGACAGGGGGCACGGACACTGAAGCTTTCTTT. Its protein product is CASSFRTGGTDTEAFF.

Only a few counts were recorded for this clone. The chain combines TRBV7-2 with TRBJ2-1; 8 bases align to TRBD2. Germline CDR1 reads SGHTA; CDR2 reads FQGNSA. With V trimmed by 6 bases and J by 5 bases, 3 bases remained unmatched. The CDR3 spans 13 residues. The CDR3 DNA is TGTGCCAGCAGGCCGGGACTAGACAATGAGCAGTTCTTC. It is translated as CASRPGLDNEQFF.

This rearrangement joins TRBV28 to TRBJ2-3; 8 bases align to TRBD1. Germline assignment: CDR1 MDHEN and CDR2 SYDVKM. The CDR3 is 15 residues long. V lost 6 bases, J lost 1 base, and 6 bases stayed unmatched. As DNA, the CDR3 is TGTGCCAGCAGGCGGACAGGGTATGGCACAGATACGCAGTATTTT. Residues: CASRRTGYGTDTQYF.

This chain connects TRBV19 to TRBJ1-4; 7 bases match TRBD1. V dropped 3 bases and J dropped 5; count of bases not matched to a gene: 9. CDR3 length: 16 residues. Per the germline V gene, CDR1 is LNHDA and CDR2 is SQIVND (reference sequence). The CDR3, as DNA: TGTGCCAGTAGTATGGCGGCAGGGGGTGAGAATGAAAAACTGTTTTTT. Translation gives CASSMAAGGENEKLFF.

CDR3 amino acids: CAWSVAGTGAPEAFF. CDR3 coding DNA: TGTGCCTGGAGTGTTGCTGGGACAGGAGCCCCTGAAGCTTTCTTT. The V call is TRBV30, the J call TRBJ1-1; 8 bases map to TRBD1. Germline CDR1 and CDR2: GTSNPN and SVGIG (reference sequence). V lost 0 bases to trimming and J lost 6 bases; unmatched junction nucleotides: 9. The length of the CDR3 is 15 residues.

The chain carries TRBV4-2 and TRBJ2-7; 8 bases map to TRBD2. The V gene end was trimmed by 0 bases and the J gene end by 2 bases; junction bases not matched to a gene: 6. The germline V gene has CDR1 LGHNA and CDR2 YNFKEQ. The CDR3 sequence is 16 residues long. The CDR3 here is CASSQDHGSGAYEQYF. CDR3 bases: TGTGCCAGCAGCCAAGATCACGGTAGCGGGGCCTACGAGCAGTACTTC.

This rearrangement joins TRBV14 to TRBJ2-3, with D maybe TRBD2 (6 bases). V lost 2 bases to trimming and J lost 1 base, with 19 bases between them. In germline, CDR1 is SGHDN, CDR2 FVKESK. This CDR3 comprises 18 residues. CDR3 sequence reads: CASSQIPSSAEGTDTQYF. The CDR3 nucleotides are TGTGCCAGCAGCCAAATCCCGTCTAGCGCGGAAGGCACAGATACGCAGTATTTT. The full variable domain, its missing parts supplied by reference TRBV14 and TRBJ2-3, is EAGVTQFPSHSVIEKGQTVTLRCDPISGHDNLYWYRRVMGKEIKFLLHFVKESKQDESGMPNNRFLAERTGGTYSTLKVQPAELEDSGVYFCASSQIPSSAEGTDTQYFGPGTRLTVL.

The CDR3 loop reads CASSLAVREGSEQFF. In DNA, the CDR3 is TGCGCCAGCAGCTTGGCCGTACGGGAGGGCAGCGAGCAGTTCTTC. The chain links TRBV5-1 to TRBJ2-1; 8 bases line up with TRBD2. V lost 0 bases, J lost 10 bases, and 9 bases stayed unmatched. The germline CDR1 and CDR2 sequences are SGHRS and YFSETQ. The CDR3 contains 15 residues.